This TCR beta chain was retrieved from a study of Graves' ophthalmopathy and Graves' hyperthyroidism. Moderate-to-severe activity, CAS ≥3, NOSPECS ≥4 and duration under 3 months were recorded for donors with ophthalmopathy. Exclusion covered patients with other autoimmune diseases or uncontrolled infections (as well as pregnancy or lactation). Comments on this clonotype: The antigen is unknown.

General study points: Appearing in blood as well were most expanded thyroid clonotypes above 0.001 frequency.

Germline trimming cut 1 base from V and 5 bases from J; bases unmatched to any gene: 18. CDR3 length: 21 residues. Germline V gene data show CDR1 as ENHRY and CDR2 as SYGVKD. Amplified material comprised TCR beta CDR3 regions derived from RNA transcripts. Following a first-round RT-PCR that used HTBI primers, a second-round multiplex PCR was carried out. TCRdb analysed the multiplex PCR reads with MiXCR anew, one entry per CDR3 protein. The repertoire holds 600,000 to 950,000 distinct CDR3 sequences, 35% to 50% seen once, with 44% in the top ten. This sequence joins TRBV10-3 and TRBJ2-5, with 14 nucleotides matching TRBD2. This clonotype was sampled from an adult man with Graves' ophthalmopathy. Sequenced sample: peripheral blood. In DNA form, the CDR3 reads TGTGCCATCAGTGAGTACGGGACTAGCGGGAGTAACATCGCCGCTGGGGAGACCCAGTACTTC. It is translated as CAISEYGTSGSNIAAGETQYF.